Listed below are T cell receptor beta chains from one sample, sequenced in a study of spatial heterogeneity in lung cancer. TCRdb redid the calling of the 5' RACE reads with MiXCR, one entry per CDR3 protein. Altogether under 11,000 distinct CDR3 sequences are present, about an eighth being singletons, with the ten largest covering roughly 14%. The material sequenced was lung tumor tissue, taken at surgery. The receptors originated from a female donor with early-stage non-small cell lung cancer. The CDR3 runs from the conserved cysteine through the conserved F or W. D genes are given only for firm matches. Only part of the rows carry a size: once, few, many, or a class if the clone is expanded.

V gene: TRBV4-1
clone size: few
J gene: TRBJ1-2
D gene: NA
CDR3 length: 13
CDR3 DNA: TGCGCCAGCAGCCAAGGGCGTAGGCAGGGTATCTACTTC
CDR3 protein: CASSQGRRQGIYF

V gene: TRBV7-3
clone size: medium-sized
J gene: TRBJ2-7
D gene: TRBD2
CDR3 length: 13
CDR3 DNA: TGTGCCAGCAGCTTAAATTCGGGGGGCGAGCAGTACTTC
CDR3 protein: CASSLNSGGEQYF

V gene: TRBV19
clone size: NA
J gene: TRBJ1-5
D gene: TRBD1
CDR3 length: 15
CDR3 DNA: TGTGCCAGTGGGATCGAGGACAGGGCTAATCAGCCCCAGCATTTT
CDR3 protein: CASGIEDRANQPQHF

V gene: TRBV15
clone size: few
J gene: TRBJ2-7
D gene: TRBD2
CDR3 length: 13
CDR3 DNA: TGTGCCACCAGCAGAACCCTGGGGGGGGAGCAGTACTTC
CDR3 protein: CATSRTLGGEQYF

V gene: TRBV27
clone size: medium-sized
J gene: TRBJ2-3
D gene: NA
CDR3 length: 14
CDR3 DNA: TGTGCCAGCAGTTTATGGAGCCTCCGGGATACGCAGTATTTT
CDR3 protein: CASSLWSLRDTQYF

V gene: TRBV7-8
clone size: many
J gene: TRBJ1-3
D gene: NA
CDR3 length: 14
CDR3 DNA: TGTGCCAGCAGCTTACTCACCACTGGAAACACCATATATTTT
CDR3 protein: CASSLLTTGNTIYF

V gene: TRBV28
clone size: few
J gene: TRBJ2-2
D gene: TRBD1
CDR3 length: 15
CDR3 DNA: TGTGCCAGCAGTTTAGGGGACAGGGACACCGGGGAGCTGTTTTTT
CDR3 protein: CASSLGDRDTGELFF

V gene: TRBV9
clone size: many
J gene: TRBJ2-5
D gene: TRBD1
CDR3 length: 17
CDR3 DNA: TGTGCCAGCAGCGAATCAGGGGGAATTAGCCACCAAGAGACCCAGTACTTC
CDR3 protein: CASSESGGISHQETQYF

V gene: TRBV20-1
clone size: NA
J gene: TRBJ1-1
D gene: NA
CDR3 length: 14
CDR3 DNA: TGCAGTGCTTCCCGACCCCCGGGAATCACTGAAGCTTTCTTT
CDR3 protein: CSASRPPGITEAFF

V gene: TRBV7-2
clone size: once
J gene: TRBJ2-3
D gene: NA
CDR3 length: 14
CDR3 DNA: TGTGCCAGCAGCTTATACCAGGACACAGATACGCAGTATTTT
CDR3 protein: CASSLYQDTDTQYF